The 3 T cell receptor beta chains below all came from one sample that was sequenced in a study of OX40 agonist ivuxolimab in advanced cancers. Some clones are missing from TCRdb's copy, which holds only in-frame ones; the method was immunoSEQ multiplex PCR. The data show tens of thousands of clones, about 88% seen once. The specimen comprised CD4+ or CD8+ T cells sorted from blood, sampled in a trial of the OX40 agonist ivuxolimab. The receptor set was obtained from an adult with an advanced solid tumor such as melanoma, head and neck, liver or kidney cancer.

The chain uses TRBV4-1 and TRBJ1-2; D is perhaps TRBD1 (6 bases). V lost 1 base to trimming and J lost 8 bases, with 35 bases between them. Germline loops: CDR1 MGHRA, CDR2 YSYEKL. The CDR3 runs to 21 residues. CDR3 in amino acids: CASSQVLRRGEGTQGWKGYTF. The CDR3 bases are TGCGCCAGCAGCCAAGTACTGAGGAGAGGGGAGGGGACACAGGGCTGGAAAGGCTACACCTTC.

This clone was picked up one time. The genes are TRBV5-4 and TRBJ1-3, with D possibly TRBD1 on 5 matching bases. Germline V gene sequence: CDR1 SGHNT, CDR2 YYREEE (reference sequence). Trimming shortened V by 3 bases and J by 6 bases, and 13 bases separated the two germline ends. The CDR3 is 14 residues long. In DNA form, the CDR3 reads TGTGCCAGCAGCTACCAGGGAAATGAAAACACCATATATTTT. This sequence encodes CASSYQGNENTIYF.

This chain connects TRBV4-2 to TRBJ2-2; D ambiguous. This CDR3 contains 14 residues. Germline V gene sequence: CDR1 LGHNA, CDR2 YNFKEQ. V was clipped by 3 bases and J by 4 bases, with 9 bases between them. CDR3 sequence: CASSHDKGTGELFF. The CDR3 DNA is TGTGCCAGCAGCCACGATAAGGGCACCGGGGAGCTGTTTTTT.